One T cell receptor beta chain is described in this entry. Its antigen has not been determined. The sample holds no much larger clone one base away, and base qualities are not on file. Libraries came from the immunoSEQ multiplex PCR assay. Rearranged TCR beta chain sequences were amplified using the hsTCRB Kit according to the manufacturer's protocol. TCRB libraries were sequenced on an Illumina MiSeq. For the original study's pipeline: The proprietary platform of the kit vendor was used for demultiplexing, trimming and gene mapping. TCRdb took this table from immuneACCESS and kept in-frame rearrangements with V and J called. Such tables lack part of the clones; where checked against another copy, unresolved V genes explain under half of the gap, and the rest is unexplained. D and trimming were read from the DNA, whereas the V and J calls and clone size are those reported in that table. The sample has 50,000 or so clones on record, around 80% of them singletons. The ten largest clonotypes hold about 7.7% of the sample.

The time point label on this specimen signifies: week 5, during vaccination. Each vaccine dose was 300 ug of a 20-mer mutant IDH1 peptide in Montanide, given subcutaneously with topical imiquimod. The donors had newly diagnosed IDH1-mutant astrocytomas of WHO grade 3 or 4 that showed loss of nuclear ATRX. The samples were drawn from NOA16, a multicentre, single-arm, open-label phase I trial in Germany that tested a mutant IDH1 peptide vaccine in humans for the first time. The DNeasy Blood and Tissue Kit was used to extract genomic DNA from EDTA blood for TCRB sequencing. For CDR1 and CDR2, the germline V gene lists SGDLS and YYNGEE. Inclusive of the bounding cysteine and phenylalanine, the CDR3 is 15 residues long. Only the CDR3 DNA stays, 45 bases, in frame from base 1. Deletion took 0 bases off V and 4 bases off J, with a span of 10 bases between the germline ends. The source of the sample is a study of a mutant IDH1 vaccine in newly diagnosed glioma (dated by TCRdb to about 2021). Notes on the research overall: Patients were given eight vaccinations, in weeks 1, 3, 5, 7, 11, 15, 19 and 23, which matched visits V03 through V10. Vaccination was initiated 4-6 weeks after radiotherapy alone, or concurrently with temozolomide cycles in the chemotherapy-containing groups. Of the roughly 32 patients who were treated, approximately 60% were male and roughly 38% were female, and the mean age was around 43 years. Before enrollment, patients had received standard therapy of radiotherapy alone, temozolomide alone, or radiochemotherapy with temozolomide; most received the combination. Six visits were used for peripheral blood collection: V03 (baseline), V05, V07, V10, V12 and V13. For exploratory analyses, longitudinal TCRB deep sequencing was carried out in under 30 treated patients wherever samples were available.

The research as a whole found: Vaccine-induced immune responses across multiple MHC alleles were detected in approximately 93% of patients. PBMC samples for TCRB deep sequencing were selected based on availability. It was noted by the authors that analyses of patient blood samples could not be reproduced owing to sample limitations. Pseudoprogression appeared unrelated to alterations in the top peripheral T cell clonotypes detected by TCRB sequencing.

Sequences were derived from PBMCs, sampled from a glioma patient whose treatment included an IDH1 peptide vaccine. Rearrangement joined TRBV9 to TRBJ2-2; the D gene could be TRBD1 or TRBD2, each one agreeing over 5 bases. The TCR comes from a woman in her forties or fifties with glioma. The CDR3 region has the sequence CASSVGGDGTGELFF. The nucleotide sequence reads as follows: TGTGCCAGCAGCGTAGGAGGGGACGGCACCGGGGAGCTGTTTTTT.